These 31 T cell receptor beta chains were all obtained from the same sample, sequenced in a study of T cell responses to AZD1222 COVID-19 vaccine. Assay: immunoSEQ multiplex PCR; the TCRdb copy retains only in-frame clones and omits some. The sample yields some 97,000 clones, about 89% seen once. Source: peripheral blood, taken on day 0 of AZD1222 vaccination. These receptor sequences come from an adult in good health.

The V gene is TRBV7-8, the J gene TRBJ2-5; D may correspond to TRBD1 or TRBD2 (5 bases each). The V end was cut by 5 bases, the J end by 4 bases, with 17 bases between. CDR1 and CDR2 (germline): SGHVS, FQNEAQ. There are 15 residues in the CDR3. CDR3 sequence reads: CASSPPGRGRETQYF. Written as DNA, the CDR3 is TGTGCCAGCAGCCCCCCGGGACGAGGAAGAGAGACCCAGTACTTC.

The V and J genes are TRBV27 and TRBJ2-1, with D possibly TRBD1 on 6 matching bases. Germline CDR1 reads MNHEY; CDR2 reads SMNVEV (reference sequence). Trimming removed 4 bases at V and 8 bases at J, with 15 bases between. CDR3 length: 14 residues. CDR3 coding DNA: TGTGCCAGCAGTTCCCTGGACAGTTTCGATGAGCAGTTCTTC. The encoded protein is CASSSLDSFDEQFF.

This clone came up once. V usage is TRBV7-6 and J usage is TRBJ1-1; 8 positions agree with TRBD1. CDR3 length: 16 amino acids. Germline assignment: CDR1 SGHVS and CDR2 FNYEAQ. J gave up 5 bases and V 1 base, and 9 bases lay outside the gene matches. The CDR3 DNA reads as TGTGCCAGCAGCTTAGTATCAGGGGGCGCCTGGACTGAAGCTTTCTTT. This sequence encodes CASSLVSGGAWTEAFF.

The rearrangement links TRBV4-1 to TRBJ2-5; no clear D gene. The CDR3 is made up of 16 amino acids. V was pared by 1 base and J by 4 bases, with 16 bases between. In germline, CDR1 is MGHRA, CDR2 YSYEKL. The CDR3 DNA sequence: TGCGCCAGCAGCCAAGGGCCGGCAGGTCGGTCAGAGACCCAGTACTTC. Its translation: CASSQGPAGRSETQYF.

As for this clone: Other DNA sequences from this sample encode an identical CDR3 as well. This sequence joins TRBV28 and TRBJ1-4; no definite D call. Trimming took off 5 bases at V and 8 bases at J, with 3 bases between the two ends. The CDR3 has 10 amino acids. Germline V gives CDR1 MDHEN, CDR2 SYDVKM. In DNA, the CDR3 is TGTGCCAGCAGTGGCGAAAAACTGTTTTTT. Its translation: CASSGEKLFF.

This chain joins TRBV5-4 and TRBJ2-7, with D perhaps given as TRBD1 or TRBD2 (5 bases each). This CDR3 is 16 amino acids long. Looked up from germline, CDR1 is SGHNT and CDR2 is YYREEE (reference sequence). V was pared by 0 bases and J by 6 bases, with 19 bases between. This CDR3 reads CASSLVGGHQSGEQYF. CDR3 coding DNA: TGTGCCAGCAGCTTGGTGGGCGGACACCAGAGCGGCGAGCAGTACTTC.

This clone was counted only a few times. DNA of the CDR3: TGTGCCAGCTACGGGGCAAGCTACAATGAGCAGTTCTTC. It codes for CASYGASYNEQFF. The rearrangement joins TRBV12-3 or TRBV12-4 to TRBJ2-1, with D possibly called TRBD1 or TRBD2 (5 bases each). The CDR3 has 13 amino acids. V was trimmed by 8 bases and J by 3 bases, leaving 11 bases between them.

The chain has TRBV30 and TRBJ1-1; D not resolved. Germline-derived CDR1 and CDR2 are GTSNPN and SVGIG (reference sequence). This CDR3 is 12 amino acids long. The V and J ends lost 1 base and 5 bases respectively, with 8 bases between them. The CDR3 loop reads CAWSAAVTEAFF. Here the CDR3 DNA reads TGTGCCTGGAGTGCCGCTGTGACTGAAGCTTTCTTT.

The rearrangement uses TRBV20-1 and TRBJ1-1; possible D gene TRBD1, 5 bases. Germline CDR1 is DFQATT and CDR2 is SNEGSKA (reference sequence). Trimming removed 3 bases at V and 3 bases at J, with 11 bases between. The CDR3 consists of 13 residues. CDR3 region: CSASEGVYTEAFF. CDR3 coding DNA: TGCAGTGCTAGTGAAGGGGTTTACACTGAAGCTTTCTTT.

The chain carries TRBV28 and TRBJ1-2; D gene uncertain. Trimming shortened V by 7 bases and J by 0 bases, and 15 bases separated the two germline ends. Germline CDR1 reads MDHEN; CDR2 reads SYDVKM. CDR3 length: 15 amino acids. The CDR3 DNA reads TGTGCCAGCAACACACCTACTTCCACTAACTATGGCTACACCTTC. It is translated as CASNTPTSTNYGYTF.

V usage is TRBV6-5 and J usage is TRBJ1-1; no clear D. V was shortened by 4 bases and J by 3 bases, with 12 bases between the two germline ends. This CDR3 is 14 amino acids long. Germline CDR1 MNHEY, CDR2 SVGAGI. The DNA of the CDR3 is TGTGCCAGCAGTTCCTTCAGCGTCTACACTGAAGCTTTCTTT. This codes for CASSSFSVYTEAFF.

V usage is TRBV11-3 and J usage is TRBJ1-2; no firm D call. Trimming left V 0 bases short and J 8 bases short, with 4 bases between. CDR1 is SGHNT and CDR2 is YENEEA in the germline V gene. The CDR3 is made up of 11 amino acids. CDR3 sequence: CASSLDTGYTF. CDR3 DNA sequence: TGTGCCAGCAGCTTAGATACAGGCTACACCTTC.

This rearrangement joins TRBV7-3 to TRBJ1-2; TRBD1 is a possible D gene (5 bases). Trimming shortened V by 5 bases and J by 4 bases, and 14 bases separated the two germline ends. CDR3 length: 14 amino acids. Germline CDR1 reads SGHTA; CDR2 reads FQGTGA. The DNA for the CDR3 is TGTGCCAGCAGCCCCGACGGGGGACCCTATGGCTACACCTTC. The encoded protein is CASSPDGGPYGYTF.

This clone came up once. V gene TRBV19 combines with J gene TRBJ1-1; D unclear. Germline values: CDR1 LNHDA, CDR2 SQIVND (reference sequence). The V end lost 1 base, the J end lost 0 bases, and 6 bases lay between the germline ends. The CDR3 has 14 amino acids. CDR3 nucleotide sequence: TGTGCCAGTAGTATAGGAACAGTGAACACTGAAGCTTTCTTT. Translated, it gives CASSIGTVNTEAFF.

The chain is built from TRBV13 and TRBJ2-1; D assignment may be TRBD1 or TRBD2 (6 bases each). The CDR3 length is 15 residues. Looked up from germline, CDR1 is PRHDT and CDR2 is FYEKMQ (reference sequence). V lost 5 bases and J 8 bases, leaving 19 bases between the germline ends. CDR3 DNA: TGTGCCAGCAGCCTTAGTCAGGAGGGGGAACATGAGCAGTTCTTC. Translated, it gives CASSLSQEGEHEQFF. Looking up the rest from reference TRBV13 and TRBJ2-1 gives the full variable domain: AAGVIQSPRHLIKEKRETATLKCYPIPRHDTVYWYQQGPGQDPQFLISFYEKMQSDKGSIPDRFSAQQFSDYHSELNMSSLELGDSALYFCASSLSQEGEHEQFFGPGTRLTVL.

This chain uses TRBV6-1 with TRBJ1-1; 8 bases are a match to TRBD1. The CDR3 has 16 residues. The germline gives CDR1 MNHNS, CDR2 SASEGT. With 2 bases clipped from V and 1 base from J, the junction kept 6 bases outside the gene matches. DNA for the CDR3: TGTGCCAGCAGTGAAAACAGGGGGTTGAGGAACACTGAAGCTTTCTTT. Its translation: CASSENRGLRNTEAFF.

The CDR3, as DNA: TGTGCCAGTAGTGAGGGACAGGTATTCTCTGGGGCCAACGTCCTGACTTTC. It codes for CASSEGQVFSGANVLTF. The chain has TRBV19 and TRBJ2-6; 8 bases are a match to TRBD1. From germline, CDR1 is LNHDA and CDR2 SQIVND (reference sequence). The V segment lost 5 bases and the J segment 0 bases; nucleotides outside the gene matches: 6. The CDR3 extends over 17 amino acids.

This sequence joins TRBV7-9 and TRBJ1-2; TRBD1 is a possible D gene (6 bases). Trimming removed 11 bases from V and 6 bases from J, with 22 bases in between. Looked up from germline, CDR1 is SEHNR and CDR2 is FQNEAQ (reference sequence). This CDR3 region has 14 residues. The CDR3 region has the DNA TGTGCCTCCCGGCCCCCAGCCAGGGGCGATGGCTACACCTTC. It encodes CASRPPARGDGYTF.

The rearrangement links TRBV2 to TRBJ2-5, with D perhaps matching TRBD2 (5 bases). The CDR3 runs to 14 residues. The germline V and J ends were trimmed by 3 bases and 5 bases, with 13 bases remaining between them. Germline V gives CDR1 SNHLY, CDR2 FYNNEI. The CDR3: CASSEGGSRETQYF. CDR3 DNA sequence: TGTGCCAGCAGTGAGGGCGGGTCGAGGGAGACCCAGTACTTC.

The chain recombines TRBV3-1 (or the pseudogene TRBV3-2) with TRBJ2-7, with D perhaps matching TRBD2 (5 bases). Germline loops: CDR1 LGHDT, CDR2 YNNKEL (reference sequence). Trimming stripped 0 bases from V and 0 bases from J, with 15 bases between. The CDR3 totals 17 residues. The CDR3 region is CASSQEWSGISSYEQYF. DNA for the CDR3: TGTGCCAGCAGCCAAGAATGGTCGGGGATAAGCTCCTACGAGCAGTACTTC.

As concerns this clone: Other DNA sequences of this sample code for an identical CDR3. The DNA for the CDR3 is TGTGCCAGCAGCCCCGGAGGGCAAGAGACCCAGTACTTC. Translation gives CASSPGGQETQYF. The V gene is TRBV11-3, the J gene TRBJ2-5, with D maybe TRBD2 (6 bases). Deletions cut 5 bases from V and 2 bases from J, with 9 bases between. Germline V gives CDR1 SGHNT, CDR2 YENEEA. This CDR3 comprises 13 residues.

J is TRBJ1-2 and V is TRBV6-5; 7 nucleotides align to TRBD1. Germline V gives CDR1 MNHEY, CDR2 SVGAGI. V shed 5 bases, J shed 8 bases, and the junction held 5 bases outside the gene matches. The CDR3 extends over 12 amino acids. CDR3 sequence reads: CASSPTGEGYTF. The CDR3 region has the DNA TGTGCCAGCAGTCCCACAGGGGAAGGCTACACCTTC.

The chain employs TRBV7-9 and TRBJ1-2, with a possible D match to TRBD1 (5 bases). Trimming pared 7 bases from V and 6 bases from J, leaving 18 bases between. Per germline, CDR1 SEHNR and CDR2 FQNEAQ (reference sequence). The CDR3 sequence is 14 residues long. CDR3 nucleotide sequence: TGTGCCAGCAACCCTATCCGAAGAGGGGATGGCTACACCTTC. Translating it yields CASNPIRRGDGYTF.

CDR3 amino acids: CASRVRDTSEQYF. DNA of the CDR3: TGTGCCAGCAGAGTCCGGGACACCTCCGAGCAGTACTTC. This chain joins TRBV27 and TRBJ2-7, with D possibly TRBD1 on 6 matching bases. The germline V and J ends were trimmed by 6 bases and 6 bases, with 15 bases remaining between them. This CDR3 has 13 amino acids. Germline V lookup: CDR1 MNHEY, CDR2 SMNVEV (reference sequence).

This chain joins TRBV5-1 and TRBJ2-7, with 7 nucleotides matching TRBD1. The CDR3 totals 14 residues. Germline CDR1 SGHRS, CDR2 YFSETQ. V was clipped by 1 base and J by 2 bases; unmatched bases: 3. The CDR3 DNA reads as TGCGCCAGCAGCTTGCAGGGGGATGCCTACGAGCAGTACTTC. It translates to CASSLQGDAYEQYF.

This chain links TRBV5-4 with TRBJ2-1; 9 nucleotides line up with TRBD1. Germline CDR1 reads SGHNT; CDR2 reads YYREEE (reference sequence). CDR3 size: 16 residues. V lost 4 bases to trimming and J lost 2 bases; unmatched junction nucleotides: 7. DNA for the CDR3: TGTGCCAGCAGCCGAACCGGGACAGGGACCTACAATGAGCAGTTCTTC. Protein product: CASSRTGTGTYNEQFF.

The chain employs TRBV29-1 and TRBJ1-5, with TRBD1 identical over 9 bases. The CDR3 has 13 amino acids. V lost 5 bases, J lost 6 bases, and 5 bases stayed unmatched. Germline CDR1 reads SQVTM; CDR2 reads ANQGSEA. Written as DNA, the CDR3 is TGCAGCGTTACAGGGGGCGAAGGTCAGCCCCAGCATTTT. Residues: CSVTGGEGQPQHF.

The V call is TRBV3-1 (or the pseudogene TRBV3-2), the J call TRBJ1-1; D unclear. This CDR3 is 16 amino acids long. Trimming removed 0 bases from V and 0 bases from J, with 11 bases in between. CDR1 is LGHDT and CDR2 is YNNKEL in the germline V gene (reference sequence). CDR3: CASSQDRAELNTEAFF. The CDR3 DNA reads TGTGCCAGCAGCCAAGATCGGGCGGAATTGAACACTGAAGCTTTCTTT.

The chain joins TRBV6-1 to TRBJ1-5; D gene uncertain. V was trimmed by 1 base and J by 2 bases, leaving 6 bases between them. The CDR3 has 14 residues. Germline values: CDR1 MNHNS, CDR2 SASEGT. CDR3 DNA: TGTGCCAGCAGTGAAGTAACAGGCAATCAGCCCCAGCATTTT. Translation: CASSEVTGNQPQHF.

The CDR3 loop is CASSLTGGHGYTF. For the CDR3, the DNA is TGTGCCAGCAGCTTGACAGGGGGCCATGGCTACACCTTC. J is TRBJ1-2 and V is TRBV11-3; 10 bases are a match to TRBD1. J gave up 6 bases and V 3 bases, and 1 base lay outside the gene matches. This CDR3 is built from 13 residues. Germline V gene lookup returns CDR1 SGHNT and CDR2 YENEEA. The full variable domain, with the rest looked up from reference TRBV11-3 and TRBJ1-2, is EAGVVQSPRYKIIEKKQPVAFWCNPISGHNTLYWYLQNLGQGPELLIRYENEEAVDDSQLPKDRFSAERLKGVDSTLKIQPAELGDSAVYLCASSLTGGHGYTFGSGTRLTVV.

The rearrangement joins TRBV7-9 to TRBJ2-2; a weak D match, TRBD2 (7 bases). CDR3 length: 14 amino acids. CDR1 is SEHNR and CDR2 is FQNEAQ in the germline V gene (reference sequence). V gave up 5 bases and J gave up 5 bases, with 12 bases separating them. The CDR3 DNA reads TGTGCCAGCAGCGGACAGCGGGAAACCGGGGAGCTGTTTTTT. Encoded protein: CASSGQRETGELFF.